The entry that follows covers one T cell receptor (beta chain) sequence. Its antigen is currently unknown. This specimen belongs to a study of response to subunit inactivated influenza vaccine. General study findings and limits: Authors suggested seasonal influenza vaccinations each recruit few new T cells.

TCRdb re-called the RT-PCR reads with MiXCR, one entry per CDR3 protein. The table includes fewer than 700,000 distinct CDR3 sequences, 13% detected once. Germline CDR1 reads LGHNA; CDR2 reads YNFKEQ. This CDR3 spans 16 amino acids. V lost 0 bases and J lost 4, with 12 bases in between. The specimen was PBMCs from blood, collected 45 days after vaccination. This clonotype was obtained from a man aged 50 or older who received an inactivated influenza vaccine. The chain links TRBV4-2 to TRBJ2-2; perhaps TRBD1 as D (5 bases). The CDR3: CASSQDNRPTTGELFF. As DNA, the CDR3 is TGTGCCAGCAGCCAAGATAACAGGCCGACCACCGGGGAGCTGTTTTTT.